What follows are 3 T cell receptor beta chains derived from one specimen sequenced in a study of beta chain features in type 1 diabetes. Reverse transcription of all isolated RNA meant that expressed TCRB transcripts were sequenced. Sequencing used immunoSEQ multiplex PCR; TCRdb keeps in-frame clones, though not all of them. Of about 900,000 clones listed, about a sixth were seen once; the top ten hold around 0.02%. What was sequenced was naive CD4+ T cells from blood. The source of these receptors is a woman under 30 in good health.

This clone was found a few times. The CDR3 here is CACTGLAFTNEQFF. CDR3 coding DNA: TGTGCCTGCACGGGGCTAGCGTTCACCAATGAGCAGTTCTTC. The rearrangement links TRBV30 to TRBJ2-1; perhaps TRBD2 as D (6 bases). CDR3 length: 14 amino acids. Per the germline V gene, CDR1 is GTSNPN and CDR2 is SVGIG (reference sequence). Trimming shortened V by 6 bases and J by 6 bases, and 18 bases separated the two germline ends.

The chain carries TRBV9 and TRBJ1-2, with TRBD1 matching 8 bases. The CDR3 has 13 amino acids. The germline V gene encodes CDR1 SGDLS and CDR2 YYNGEE. The V and J ends lost 3 bases and 7 bases, in that order; junction bases with no gene match: 5. CDR3 residues: CASSEGQGFGYTF. The CDR3 bases are TGTGCCAGCAGCGAAGGACAGGGATTTGGCTACACCTTC.

The rearrangement links TRBV7-9 to TRBJ1-5, with a tentative D call TRBD1 (6 bases). CDR3 length equals 16 residues. The V gene lost 1 base and the J gene lost 0 bases, with 10 bases spanning the gap. CDR1 and CDR2 from the germline V gene are SEHNR and FQNEAQ (reference sequence). This CDR3 reads CASSLETGGSNQPQHF. The CDR3 DNA reads as TGTGCCAGCAGCTTAGAGACAGGTGGTAGCAATCAGCCCCAGCATTTT.